This T cell receptor beta chain was profiled in a study of post-analysis software for immune sequencing data. Germline CDR1 is SGHDT and CDR2 is YYEEEE. There are 15 residues in the CDR3. Trimming removed 0 bases at V and 2 bases at J, with 9 bases between. A note on this clonotype: Its antigen is still unknown.

General observations from the study: Compared with controls, patients had more of 4 or 5 TRBV segments, including TRBV5-6, TRBV5-1 and TRBV20-1.

Unique molecular identifiers tagged the TCR beta cDNA libraries. A single record per CDR3 protein comes from TCRdb applying MiXCR to the PCR reads. The top ten clones hold roughly 13% of a sample with around 400,000 distinct CDR3 sequences, approximately 38% of them seen once. This rearrangement joins TRBV5-6 to TRBJ1-5; D might be TRBD1 (6 bases). This clonotype was sampled from a girl aged 10 to 17 with multiple sclerosis. The sample taken for sequencing was blood. CDR3 DNA: TGTGCCAGCAGCTTGGACAGGGAGGGCAATCAGCCCCAGCATTTT. Amino acids: CASSLDREGNQPQHF.